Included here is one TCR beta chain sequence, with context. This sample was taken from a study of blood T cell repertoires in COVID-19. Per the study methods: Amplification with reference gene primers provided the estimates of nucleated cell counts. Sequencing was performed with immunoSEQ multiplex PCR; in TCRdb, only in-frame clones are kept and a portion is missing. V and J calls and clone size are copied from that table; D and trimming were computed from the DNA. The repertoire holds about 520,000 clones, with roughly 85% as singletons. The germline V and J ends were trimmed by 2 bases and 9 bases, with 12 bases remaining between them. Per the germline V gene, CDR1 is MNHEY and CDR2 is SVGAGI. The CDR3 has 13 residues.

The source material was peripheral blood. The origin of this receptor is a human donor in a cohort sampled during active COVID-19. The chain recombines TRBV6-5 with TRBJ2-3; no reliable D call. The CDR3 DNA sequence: TGTGCCAGCAGTTACCACTACTCCAGCACGCAGTATTTT. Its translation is CASSYHYSSTQYF.